Listed here are 17 T cell receptor beta chains from one sample, sequenced in a study of beta chain features in type 1 diabetes. Expressed TCRB transcripts were sequenced because the isolated RNA had all been reverse transcribed beforehand. Sequencing was performed with immunoSEQ multiplex PCR; in TCRdb, only in-frame clones are kept and a portion is missing. The data hold 400,000 to 500,000 clones, with approximately 13% observed a single time. The specimen sequenced was naive CD4+ T cells from blood. The origin of the receptors is a man younger than 45 in good health.

The chain has TRBV6-5 and TRBJ2-7; no clear D gene. Germline lookup yields CDR1 MNHEY and CDR2 SVGAGI. This CDR3 region has 15 residues. Trimming took off 6 bases at V and 3 bases at J, with 18 bases between the two ends. Here the CDR3 DNA reads TGTGCCAGCAGCCGATACCGACGGTCAGGCTACGAGCAGTACTTC. As protein: CASSRYRRSGYEQYF.

The chain is built from TRBV11-2 and TRBJ2-1; D is perhaps TRBD1 or TRBD2 (6 bases each). The ends were cut back, 5 bases at V and 3 bases at J, with 17 bases in the middle. The CDR3 is 16 residues long. The V gene's germline CDR1 is SGHAT and CDR2 FQNNGV. The CDR3 nucleotides read TGTGCCAGCAGCAAAATCAGGGGACTCAACTACAATGAGCAGTTCTTC. Its protein product is CASSKIRGLNYNEQFF.

This clone was seen a few times. J is TRBJ1-1 and V is TRBV2, with TRBD1 identical over 8 bases. Unmatched junction bases numbered 10, after V lost 6 bases and J lost 1 base. This CDR3 spans 16 amino acids. Germline V gene lookup returns CDR1 SNHLY and CDR2 FYNNEI. CDR3: CASRRAGGAGNTEAFF. The DNA for the CDR3 is TGTGCCAGCAGGAGGGCAGGGGGCGCAGGGAACACTGAAGCTTTCTTT.

The J gene is TRBJ2-3, the V gene TRBV6-6, with D unresolved. The CDR3 length is 12 residues. V shed 10 bases and J shed 5 bases, with 13 bases lying between them. The germline gives CDR1 MNHNY, CDR2 SVGAGI (reference sequence). This chain's CDR3 is CATSDTRDTQYF. The CDR3 coding sequence is TGTGCCACTTCCGATACCAGAGATACGCAGTATTTT.

V gene TRBV29-1 combines with J gene TRBJ2-7; D uncertain. V lost 6 bases to trimming and J lost 3 bases, with 9 bases between them. Germline CDR1 reads SQVTM; CDR2 reads ANQGSEA. The CDR3 has 11 amino acids. The CDR3, as DNA: TGCAGCGTCATGACGATCTACGAGCAGTACTTC. Translating gives CSVMTIYEQYF.

This clone was counted only a few times. This chain joins TRBV15 and TRBJ1-6; D perhaps matches TRBD1 (5 bases). Germline CDR1 and CDR2: LNHNV and YYDKDF (reference sequence). This CDR3 contains 13 residues. The germline V and J ends were trimmed by 0 bases and 10 bases, with 7 bases remaining between them. CDR3 protein: CATSRDWGSPLHF. The CDR3 DNA follows: TGTGCCACCAGCAGAGATTGGGGGTCACCCCTCCACTTT.

This chain links TRBV6-1 with TRBJ2-5, with D uncertain. The germline CDR1 and CDR2 sequences are MNHNS and SASEGT. The CDR3 loop spans 13 amino acids. V was clipped by 1 base and J by 4 bases, with 7 bases between them. CDR3 amino acids: CASSEGRRETQYF. Written as DNA, the CDR3 is TGTGCCAGCAGTGAAGGTCGAAGAGAGACCCAGTACTTC.

The rearrangement uses TRBV7-6 and TRBJ2-1; TRBD2 matches 10 bases. This CDR3 has 18 residues. The V and J ends lost 1 base and 0 bases, in that order; junction bases with no gene match: 6. Looked up from germline, CDR1 is SGHVS and CDR2 is FNYEAQ. The CDR3 sequence is CASSLGLAGVHSYNEQFF. DNA of the CDR3: TGTGCCAGCAGCTTAGGCCTAGCGGGGGTCCACTCCTACAATGAGCAGTTCTTC. Complete variable domain (other parts from reference TRBV7-6 and TRBJ2-1): GAGVSQSPRYKVTKRGQDVALRCDPISGHVSLYWYRQALGQGPEFLTYFNYEAQQDKSGLPNDRFSAERPEGSISTLTIQRTEQRDSAMYRCASSLGLAGVHSYNEQFFGPGTRLTVL.

The V and J genes are TRBV2 and TRBJ2-7, with 10 nucleotides matching TRBD2. Germline V CDR1 and CDR2: SNHLY, FYNNEI. Trimming took 1 base from V and 4 from J; bases not matched to a gene: 10. The CDR3 totals 17 residues. In DNA, the CDR3 is TGTGCCAGCAGTGAAGTTCTAGCGGGGGAGTCTGTGTACGAGCAGTACTTC. Translated, it gives CASSEVLAGESVYEQYF.

This sequence joins TRBV7-8 and TRBJ1-1; D is undetermined. The CDR3 is 15 residues long. Deletions cut 2 bases from V and 6 bases from J, with 16 bases between. The germline V gene has CDR1 SGHVS and CDR2 FQNEAQ. DNA for the CDR3: TGTGCCAGCAGCTTAATAGGCGGGTTGGCGGCTGAAGCTTTCTTT. This translates into CASSLIGGLAAEAFF.

This clone has more than one count but fewer than ten. Germline and junction disagree at one end, which may indicate a read error. The chain employs TRBV29-1 and TRBJ2-1; 10 nucleotides match TRBD1. The CDR3 runs 11 residues. Germline V lookup: CDR1 SQVTM, CDR2 ANQGSEA. CDR3 region: CSVGGTGVSVF. CDR3 coding DNA: TGCAGCGTTGGAGGGACAGGGGTTTCGGTCTTC.

The chain uses TRBV5-1 and TRBJ2-5; D assignment may be TRBD1 or TRBD2 (5 bases each). There are 13 residues in the CDR3. The V gene's germline CDR1 is SGHRS and CDR2 YFSETQ. V lost 6 bases to trimming and J lost 4 bases, with 13 bases between them. The CDR3 is CASNLRAGETQYF. CDR3 coding DNA: TGCGCCAGCAACCTCAGGGCGGGAGAGACCCAGTACTTC. The variable domain in full, completed from reference TRBV5-1 and TRBJ2-5, reads KAGVTQTPRYLIKTRGQQVTLSCSPISGHRSVSWYQQTPGQGLQFLFEYFSETQRNKGNFPGRFSGRQFSNSRSEMNVSTLELGDSALYLCASNLRAGETQYFGPGTRLLVL.

This chain links TRBV5-4 with TRBJ2-1; 10 bases agree with TRBD1. V lost 0 bases to trimming and J lost 2 bases; unmatched junction nucleotides: 5. The CDR3 consists of 17 residues. Per the germline V gene, CDR1 is SGHNT and CDR2 is YYREEE (reference sequence). The CDR3 region is CASSLAGGTGAYNEQFF. In DNA form, the CDR3 reads TGTGCCAGCAGCTTGGCCGGAGGGACAGGGGCCTACAATGAGCAGTTCTTC.

This clone was seen a few times. The chain employs TRBV29-1 and TRBJ1-1, with D perhaps matching TRBD1 (5 bases). The V end lost 4 bases, the J end lost 0 bases, and 12 bases lay between the germline ends. The CDR3 is 14 amino acids. Germline assignment: CDR1 SQVTM and CDR2 ANQGSEA. The CDR3 nucleotides read TGCAGCGTTGTTGGGGCCCTCTTGAACACTGAAGCTTTCTTT. Amino acids: CSVVGALLNTEAFF.

The CDR3 sequence is CASRGREGEKLFF. As DNA, the CDR3 is TGTGCCAGCCGTGGCAGGGAGGGTGAAAAACTGTTTTTT. This chain uses TRBV2 with TRBJ1-4, with TRBD1 as a possible D gene (5 bases). Germline lookup yields CDR1 SNHLY and CDR2 FYNNEI. The CDR3 has 13 amino acids. V lost 8 bases and J 7 bases, leaving 14 bases between the germline ends. Full variable domain (remainder filled in from reference TRBV2 and TRBJ1-4): EPEVTQTPSHQVTQMGQEVILRCVPISNHLYFYWYRQILGQKVEFLVSFYNNEISEKSEIFDDQFSVERPDGSNFTLKIRSTKLEDSAMYFCASRGREGEKLFFGSGTQLSVL.

The chain joins TRBV20-1 to TRBJ2-7; D is uncertain. The CDR3 is made up of 11 amino acids. Germline CDR1 is DFQATT and CDR2 is SNEGSKA (reference sequence). V lost 3 bases and J 2 bases, leaving 5 bases between the germline ends. CDR3 residues: CSASGPYEQYV. The CDR3 DNA sequence: TGCAGTGCTAGCGGTCCCTACGAGCAGTACGTC.

This clone occurred a few times. The chain recombines TRBV5-4 with TRBJ2-1; the match to TRBD2 covers 11 bases. V lost 4 bases to trimming and J lost 4 bases; unmatched junction nucleotides: 4. This CDR3 has 15 residues. Germline CDR1 and CDR2: SGHNT and YYREEE (reference sequence). This chain's CDR3 is CASSTGLAEYNEQFF. CDR3 DNA: TGTGCCAGCAGCACGGGACTAGCGGAATACAATGAGCAGTTCTTC.